This paragraph covers one T cell receptor (beta chain) sequence. The data were obtained in a study of T cell responses to AZD1222 COVID-19 vaccine. The CDR3 runs to 16 residues. V was cut by 1 base and J by 3 bases, with 16 bases left in between. Per the germline V gene, CDR1 is LGHNA and CDR2 is YNFKEQ. The protocol was immunoSEQ multiplex PCR, while the TCRdb copy is restricted to in-frame clones and leaves out a portion. The repertoire holds some 81,000 clones, with approximately 83% as singletons. The rearrangement joins TRBV4-2 to TRBJ2-7; TRBD1 is a possible D gene (6 bases). This specimen was peripheral blood, taken 28 days after the second AZD1222 dose. The sequence came from an adult who received the AZD1222 COVID-19 vaccine. The CDR3 loop is CASSQVVGTTLYEQYF. CDR3 coding DNA: TGTGCCAGCAGCCAAGTGGTCGGGACAACCCTCTACGAGCAGTACTTC.